The clone carrying this T cell receptor beta chain was counted a few times. The V gene's germline CDR1 is MNHEY and CDR2 SVGEGT. The CDR3 has 13 amino acids. J gave up 3 bases and V 2 bases, and 1 base lay outside the gene matches. Via MiXCR, TCRdb re-called the RT-PCR reads, giving one row per CDR3 protein. The table lists 500,000 to 600,000 distinct CDR3 sequences, around 15% of them singletons, with around 10% in the top ten. This record comes from a study of response to subunit inactivated influenza vaccine. The receptor was derived from a man aged 50 to 60 who received an inactivated influenza vaccine. The chain joins TRBV6-2 or TRBV6-3 to TRBJ2-7; 7 bases map to TRBD2. Sequencing used PBMCs from blood, obtained 11 to 12 days after vaccination. The CDR3 loop is CASSYRDYYEQYF. CDR3 DNA sequence: TGTGCCAGCAGTTACCGGGACTACTACGAGCAGTACTTC.